Below, one T cell receptor beta chain is given with its context. The entry originates in a study of shared clonotypes between healthy human individuals. Overall study context: Each donor's CD4 naive and CD4 memory cells filled three plates apiece, CD8 naive two, and CD8 memory one.

Deep was the level used in running the assay. In the sorted-subset replicate PCRs, 200 ng DNA, 25,000 to 30,000 T cell genomes, was used. The protocol was immunoSEQ multiplex PCR, while the TCRdb copy is restricted to in-frame clones and leaves out a portion. The sample lists fewer than 3 million clones, about 90% occurring once. This CDR3 spans 15 amino acids. The ends lost 7 bases at V and 1 base at J; junction bases unmatched: 8. The germline gives CDR1 LNHDA, CDR2 SQIVND (reference sequence). From CD4+ cells came CD45RA+ naive and CD45RA-negative memory subsets. The sequencing sample was made of naive CD4+ T cells from PBMCs. The sample's subset: CD45RA+ positively selected. This sequence joins TRBV19 and TRBJ2-7; 9 bases fit TRBD1. This receptor was identified in a man aged 18 to 35 in good health. Some clones in this sample may be carry-over from other donors' samples. CDR3 region: CASNQPGQGSYEQYF. For the CDR3, the DNA is TGTGCCAGTAATCAACCGGGACAGGGTTCCTACGAGCAGTACTTC.